Described below is a single T cell receptor beta chain sequence and its context. The antigen is unknown. CDR1 and CDR2 (germline): LNHDA, SQIVND (reference sequence). V shed 6 bases and J 5 bases; nucleotides not matched to a gene: 8. There are 15 residues in the CDR3. This entry is derived from a study of blood T cells in healthy people across ages. Whole-study findings and limits: Bulk PBMC profiling left naive and antigen-experienced comparisons inconclusive. Naive T cell percentage by flow cytometry tracked strongly with beta diversity.

The authors ran a second PCR of roughly 7 to 11 cycles using a sample-barcoded 5' primer and a J-beta primer mix. Each TCR beta cDNA got a 12-nucleotide random molecular identifier. Each CDR3 protein is one row after TCRdb ran MiXCR on the 5' RACE reads. The sample lists fewer than 650,000 distinct CDR3 sequences, 25% to 35% occurring once. Another study also made use of these data, one on T cells of mothers and their children. As reported in that work: Related mother-child pairs shared slightly more overlap than unrelated pairs, but the difference was non-significant.

The sequencing sample was made of blood. This receptor was taken from a boy aged 2 to 9 in good health. The rearrangement uses TRBV19 and TRBJ2-5, with 11 bases lining up with TRBD1. The CDR3 DNA sequence: TGTGCCAGTAGCGCAACGGACAGGGGGCGGGAGACCCAGTACTTC. It specifies CASSATDRGRETQYF.